Each of the 11 T cell receptor beta chains below was sequenced from the same sample in a study of blood T cell repertoires in COVID-19. This table comes from immunoSEQ multiplex PCR, and its TCRdb copy is limited to in-frame clones, with some not included. The table records more than 100,000 clones, approximately 84% of them present only once. The material sequenced was peripheral blood. Every receptor here comes from a woman aged 25-40 years who had recovered from COVID-19.

V is TRBV27 and J is TRBJ2-7; TRBD2 agrees at 12 bases. CDR3 size: 14 residues. The V segment lost 6 bases and the J segment 6 bases; nucleotides outside the gene matches: 6. Per germline, CDR1 MNHEY and CDR2 SMNVEV (reference sequence). Here the CDR3 DNA reads TGTGCCAGCAGCGTGACTAGCGGGAGAGGCGAGCAGTACTTC. Translating gives CASSVTSGRGEQYF.

The chain recombines TRBV19 with TRBJ2-7; possibly TRBD2 for D (6 bases). The CDR3 is made up of 15 amino acids. V was clipped by 5 bases and J by 2 bases, with 16 bases between them. Germline assignment: CDR1 LNHDA and CDR2 SQIVND (reference sequence). CDR3 amino acids: CASSSAGTGAYEQYF. The CDR3 nucleotides are TGTGCCAGTAGTTCCGCTGGGACGGGGGCCTACGAGCAGTACTTC. Together with reference TRBV19 and TRBJ2-7, the CDR3 gives the full variable domain: DGGITQSPKYLFRKEGQNVTLSCEQNLNHDAMYWYRQDPGQGLRLIYYSQIVNDFQKGDIAEGYSVSREKKESFPLTVTSAQKNPTAFYLCASSSAGTGAYEQYFGPGTRLTVT.

The J gene is TRBJ2-7, the V gene TRBV2; D might be TRBD2 (5 bases). Per the germline V gene, CDR1 is SNHLY and CDR2 is FYNNEI. The CDR3 is 12 residues long. Trimming stripped 7 bases from V and 3 bases from J, with 10 bases between. Here the CDR3 DNA reads TGTGCCAGCAAGAGGGCTCTCTACGAGCAGTACTTC. Protein sequence: CASKRALYEQYF. Supplemented by reference TRBV2 and TRBJ2-7, the full variable domain reads EPEVTQTPSHQVTQMGQEVILRCVPISNHLYFYWYRQILGQKVEFLVSFYNNEISEKSEIFDDQFSVERPDGSNFTLKIRSTKLEDSAMYFCASKRALYEQYFGPGTRLTVT.

There are a few counts of this clone. The CDR3 region is CAWRRGGLTYNEQFF. The DNA for the CDR3 is TGTGCCTGGAGGCGCGGGGGGCTCACCTACAATGAGCAGTTCTTC. This chain connects TRBV30 to TRBJ2-1; 8 bases are shared with TRBD2. This CDR3 contains 15 residues. Germline-derived CDR1 and CDR2 are GTSNPN and SVGIG (reference sequence). V trimming: 3 bases; J trimming: 2 bases; junction bases outside the gene matches: 6.

The chain carries TRBV19 and TRBJ1-6; perhaps TRBD1 as D (6 bases). Germline CDR1 LNHDA, CDR2 SQIVND (reference sequence). The CDR3 runs 14 residues. V dropped 3 bases and J dropped 7 bases, with 10 bases sitting between them. The CDR3 bases are TGTGCCAGTAGTATGCCACAGGGAAATTCACCCCTCCACTTT. Protein sequence: CASSMPQGNSPLHF.

The chain links TRBV2 to TRBJ2-1, with no clear D. Looked up from germline, CDR1 is SNHLY and CDR2 is FYNNEI. V lost 8 bases and J lost 0, with 14 bases in between. The CDR3 consists of 15 residues. CDR3 amino acids: CASVAEPDSYNEQFF. CDR3 bases: TGTGCCAGCGTTGCGGAGCCTGACTCCTACAATGAGCAGTTCTTC.

The V and J genes are TRBV24-1 and TRBJ2-2; D not certain. The germline CDR1 and CDR2 sequences are KGHDR and SFDVKD. This CDR3 contains 15 residues. V lost 5 bases and J lost 3, with 12 bases in between. The CDR3 loop reads CATSVRDADTGELFF. Written as DNA, the CDR3 is TGTGCCACCAGTGTGCGCGACGCGGACACCGGGGAGCTGTTTTTT.

This clone is labeled as medium-sized (0.01 to 0.1%). The chain combines TRBV28 with TRBJ2-7; a possible D gene is TRBD2 (5 bases). The V gene's germline CDR1 is MDHEN and CDR2 SYDVKM. The V end lost 2 bases, the J end lost 0 bases, and 14 bases lay between the germline ends. This CDR3 region has 16 residues. CDR3 DNA: TGTGCCAGCAGTTTAGGCGGGTGGTCTAGCTCCTACGAGCAGTACTTC. Translation: CASSLGGWSSSYEQYF.

The chain joins TRBV2 to TRBJ1-6, with 9 bases lining up with TRBD1. V dropped 1 base and J dropped 7; count of bases not matched to a gene: 2. The CDR3 has 15 residues. Germline CDR1 is SNHLY and CDR2 is FYNNEI. CDR3 nucleotides: TGTGCCAGCAGTGAAGAGGGGACAGGGAATTCACCCCTCCACTTT. Residues: CASSEEGTGNSPLHF.

V gene TRBV6-5 combines with J gene TRBJ1-6; the match to TRBD1 covers 8 bases. V dropped 10 bases and J dropped 6; count of bases not matched to a gene: 5. Germline V lookup: CDR1 MNHEY, CDR2 SVGAGI. This CDR3 has 13 residues. CDR3 sequence reads: CAILGQANSPLHF. CDR3 DNA sequence: TGTGCCATTTTGGGACAGGCTAATTCACCCCTCCACTTT.

This clone was seen a few times. Other nucleotide sequences from this sample produce the same CDR3. V usage is TRBV6-5 and J usage is TRBJ1-6; D gene uncertain. V was pared by 2 bases and J by 7 bases, with 6 bases between. Germline-derived CDR1 and CDR2 are MNHEY and SVGAGI. This CDR3 has 13 amino acids. CDR3 DNA: TGTGCCAGCAGTTACCGGGAGAATTCACCCCTCCACTTT. Its protein is CASSYRENSPLHF.